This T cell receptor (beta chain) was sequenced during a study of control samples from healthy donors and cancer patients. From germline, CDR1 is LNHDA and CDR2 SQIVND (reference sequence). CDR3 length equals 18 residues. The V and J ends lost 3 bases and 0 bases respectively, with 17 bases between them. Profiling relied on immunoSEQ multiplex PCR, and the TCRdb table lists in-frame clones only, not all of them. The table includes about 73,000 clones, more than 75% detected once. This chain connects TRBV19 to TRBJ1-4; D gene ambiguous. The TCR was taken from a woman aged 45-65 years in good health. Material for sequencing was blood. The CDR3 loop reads CASSISVPGDTTNEKLFF. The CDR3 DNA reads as TGTGCCAGTAGTATCTCGGTGCCAGGAGACACAACTAATGAAAAACTGTTTTTT. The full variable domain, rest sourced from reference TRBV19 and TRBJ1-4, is DGGITQSPKYLFRKEGQNVTLSCEQNLNHDAMYWYRQDPGQGLRLIYYSQIVNDFQKGDIAEGYSVSREKKESFPLTVTSAQKNPTAFYLCASSISVPGDTTNEKLFFGSGTQLSVL.